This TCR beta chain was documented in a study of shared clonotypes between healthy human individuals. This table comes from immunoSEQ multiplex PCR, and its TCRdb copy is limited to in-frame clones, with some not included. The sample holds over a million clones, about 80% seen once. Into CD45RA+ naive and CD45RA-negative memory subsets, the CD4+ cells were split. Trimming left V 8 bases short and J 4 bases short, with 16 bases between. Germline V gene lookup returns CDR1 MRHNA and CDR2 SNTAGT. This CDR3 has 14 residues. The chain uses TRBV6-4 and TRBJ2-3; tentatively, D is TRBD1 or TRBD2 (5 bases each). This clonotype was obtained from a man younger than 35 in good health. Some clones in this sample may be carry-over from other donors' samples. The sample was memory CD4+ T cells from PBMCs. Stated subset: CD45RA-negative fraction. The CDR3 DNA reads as TGTGCCAGCTCCCGGGGCCCATCTTCAGATACGCAGTATTTT. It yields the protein CASSRGPSSDTQYF.